This TCR beta chain is drawn from a study of OX40 agonist ivuxolimab in advanced cancers. The CDR3 runs to 17 residues. Germline CDR1 and CDR2: KGHSY and FQNENV. V gave up 4 bases and J gave up 3 bases; unmatched junction bases: 12. General study results and limits: Antigen specificity was not determined for the expanded peripheral T cells.

With respect to this clone: Its antigen is undetermined.

Clones were sequenced by immunoSEQ multiplex PCR, and TCRdb holds only the in-frame ones, with some missing. The data show about 72,000 clones, over 70% seen once. This sample comprised CD4+ or CD8+ T cells sorted from blood, obtained in a trial of the OX40 agonist ivuxolimab. The chain employs TRBV16 and TRBJ1-2; 9 bases fit TRBD1. The origin of this receptor is an adult with an advanced solid tumor such as melanoma, head and neck, liver or kidney cancer. The CDR3 sequence: CASSPRGQGGDYYGYTF. In DNA form, the CDR3 reads TGTGCCAGCAGCCCGAGGGGACAGGGTGGTGACTACTATGGCTACACCTTC.